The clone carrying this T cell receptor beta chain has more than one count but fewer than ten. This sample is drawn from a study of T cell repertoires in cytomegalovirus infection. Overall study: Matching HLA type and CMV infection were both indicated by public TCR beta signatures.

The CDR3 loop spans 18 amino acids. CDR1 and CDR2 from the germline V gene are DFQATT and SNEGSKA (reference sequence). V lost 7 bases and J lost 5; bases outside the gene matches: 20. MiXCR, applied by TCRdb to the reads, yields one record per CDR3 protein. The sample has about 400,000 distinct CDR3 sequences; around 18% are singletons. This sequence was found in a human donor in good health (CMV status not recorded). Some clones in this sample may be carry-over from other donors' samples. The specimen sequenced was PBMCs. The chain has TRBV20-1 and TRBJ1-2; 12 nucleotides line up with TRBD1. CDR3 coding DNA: TGCAGTGTCTTGATCGCACCGGGACAGGGGGCGGTACGGTATGGCTACACCTTC. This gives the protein CSVLIAPGQGAVRYGYTF.